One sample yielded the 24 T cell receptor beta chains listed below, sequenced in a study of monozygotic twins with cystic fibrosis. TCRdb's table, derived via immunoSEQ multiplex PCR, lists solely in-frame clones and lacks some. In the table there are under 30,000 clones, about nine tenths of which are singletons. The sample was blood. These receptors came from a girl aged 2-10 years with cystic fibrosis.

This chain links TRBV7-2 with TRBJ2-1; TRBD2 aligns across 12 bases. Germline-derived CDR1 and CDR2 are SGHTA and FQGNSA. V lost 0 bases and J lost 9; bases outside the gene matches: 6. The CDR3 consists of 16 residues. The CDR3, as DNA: TGTGCCAGCAGCTTAGCGTCGTCGACTAGCGGGGGTGAGCAGTTCTTC. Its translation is CASSLASSTSGGEQFF.

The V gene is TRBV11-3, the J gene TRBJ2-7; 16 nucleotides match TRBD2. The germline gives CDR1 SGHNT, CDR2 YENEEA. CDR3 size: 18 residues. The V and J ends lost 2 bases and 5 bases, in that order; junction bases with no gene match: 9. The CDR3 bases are TGTGCCAGCAGCTTACCCCCGGGACTAGCGGGGGGGCAGGACGAGCAGTACTTC. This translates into CASSLPPGLAGGQDEQYF.

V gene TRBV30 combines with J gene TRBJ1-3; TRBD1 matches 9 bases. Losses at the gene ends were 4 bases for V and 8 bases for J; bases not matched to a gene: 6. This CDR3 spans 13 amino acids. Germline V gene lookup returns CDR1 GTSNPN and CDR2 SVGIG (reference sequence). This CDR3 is CAWTRDRADTIYF. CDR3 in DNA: TGTGCCTGGACTCGGGACAGGGCTGACACCATATATTTT.

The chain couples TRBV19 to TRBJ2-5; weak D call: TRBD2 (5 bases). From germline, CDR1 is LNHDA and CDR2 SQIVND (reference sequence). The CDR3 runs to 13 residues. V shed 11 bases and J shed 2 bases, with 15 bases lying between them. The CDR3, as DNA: TGTGCCTCAAAGAGGGCTGTTCAAGAGACCCAGTACTTC. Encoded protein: CASKRAVQETQYF.

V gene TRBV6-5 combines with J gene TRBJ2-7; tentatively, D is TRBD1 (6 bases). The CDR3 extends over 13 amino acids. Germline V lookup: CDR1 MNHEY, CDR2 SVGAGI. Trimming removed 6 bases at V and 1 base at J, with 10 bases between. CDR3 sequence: CASRATGSYEQYF. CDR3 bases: TGTGCCAGCAGAGCCACAGGGTCCTACGAGCAGTACTTC.

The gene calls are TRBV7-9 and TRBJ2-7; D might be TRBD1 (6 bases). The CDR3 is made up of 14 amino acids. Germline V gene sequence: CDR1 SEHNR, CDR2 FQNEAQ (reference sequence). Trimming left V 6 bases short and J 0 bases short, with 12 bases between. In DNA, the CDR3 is TGTGCCAGCAGTCGGGCAGGGGACTCCTACGAGCAGTACTTC. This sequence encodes CASSRAGDSYEQYF. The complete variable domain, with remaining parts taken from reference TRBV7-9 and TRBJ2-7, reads DTGVSQNPRHKITKRGQNVTFRCDPISEHNRLYWYRQTLGQGPEFLTYFQNEAQLEKSRLLSDRFSAERPKGSFSTLEIQRTEQGDSAMYLCASSRAGDSYEQYFGPGTRLTVT.

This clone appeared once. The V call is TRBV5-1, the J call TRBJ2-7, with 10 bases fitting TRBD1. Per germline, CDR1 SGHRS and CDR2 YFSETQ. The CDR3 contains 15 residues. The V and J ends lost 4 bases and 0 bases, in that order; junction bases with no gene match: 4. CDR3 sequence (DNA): TGCGCCAGCAGCCCCAGGACAGGGGGCTCCTACGAGCAGTACTTC. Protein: CASSPRTGGSYEQYF.

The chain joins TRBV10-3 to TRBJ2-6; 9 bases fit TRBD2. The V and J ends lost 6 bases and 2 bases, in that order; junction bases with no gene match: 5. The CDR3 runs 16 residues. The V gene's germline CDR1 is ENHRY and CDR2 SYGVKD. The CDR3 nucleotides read TGTGCCATCAGCGAGACTAGCGGAACTGGGGCCAACGTCCTGACTTTC. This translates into CAISETSGTGANVLTF.

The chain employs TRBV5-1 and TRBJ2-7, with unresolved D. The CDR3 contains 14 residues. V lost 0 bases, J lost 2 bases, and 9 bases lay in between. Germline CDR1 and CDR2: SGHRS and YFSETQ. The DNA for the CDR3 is TGCGCCAGCAGCTTGGAGGGTCCAACCTACGAGCAGTACTTC. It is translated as CASSLEGPTYEQYF.

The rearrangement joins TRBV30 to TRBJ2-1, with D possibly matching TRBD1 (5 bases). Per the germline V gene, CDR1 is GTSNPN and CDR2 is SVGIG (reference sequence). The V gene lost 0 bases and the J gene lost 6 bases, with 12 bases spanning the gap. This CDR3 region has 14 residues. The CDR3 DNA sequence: TGTGCCTGGAGTGTACTGGCAGGGCCCAATGAGCAGTTCTTC. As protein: CAWSVLAGPNEQFF.

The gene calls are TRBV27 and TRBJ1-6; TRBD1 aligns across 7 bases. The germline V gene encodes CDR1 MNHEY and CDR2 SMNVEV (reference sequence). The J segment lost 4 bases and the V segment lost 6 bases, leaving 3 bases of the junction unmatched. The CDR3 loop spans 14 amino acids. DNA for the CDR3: TGTGCCAGCAGCCCGGGACAGTATAATTCACCCCTCCACTTT. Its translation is CASSPGQYNSPLHF.

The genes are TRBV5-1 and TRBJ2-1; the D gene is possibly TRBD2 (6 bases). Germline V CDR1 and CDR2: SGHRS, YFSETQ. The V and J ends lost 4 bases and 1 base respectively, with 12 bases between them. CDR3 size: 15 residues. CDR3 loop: CASSREERSYNEQFF. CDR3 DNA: TGCGCCAGCAGCAGGGAGGAGAGGTCCTACAATGAGCAGTTCTTC.

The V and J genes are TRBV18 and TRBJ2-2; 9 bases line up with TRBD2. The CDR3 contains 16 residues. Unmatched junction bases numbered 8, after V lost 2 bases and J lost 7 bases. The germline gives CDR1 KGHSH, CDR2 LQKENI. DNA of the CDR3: TGTGCCAGCTCACCAAGAGGACTAGCGATGGGCGGGGAGCTGTTTTTT. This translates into CASSPRGLAMGGELFF.

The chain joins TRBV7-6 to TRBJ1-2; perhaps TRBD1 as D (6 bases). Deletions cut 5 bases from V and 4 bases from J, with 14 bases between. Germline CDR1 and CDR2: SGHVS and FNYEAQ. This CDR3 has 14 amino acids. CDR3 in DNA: TGTGCCAGCAGCCCACGGGAAGGGGGCTATGGCTACACCTTC. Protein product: CASSPREGGYGYTF.

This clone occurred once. The CDR3 loop is CASKSRGGFEAFF. CDR3 DNA sequence: TGTGCCAGCAAGTCCAGGGGGGGGTTTGAAGCTTTCTTT. The chain joins TRBV2 to TRBJ1-1; 7 nucleotides align to TRBD1. Germline lookup yields CDR1 SNHLY and CDR2 FYNNEI. The CDR3 is 13 residues long. V was clipped by 7 bases and J by 7 bases; unmatched bases: 9.

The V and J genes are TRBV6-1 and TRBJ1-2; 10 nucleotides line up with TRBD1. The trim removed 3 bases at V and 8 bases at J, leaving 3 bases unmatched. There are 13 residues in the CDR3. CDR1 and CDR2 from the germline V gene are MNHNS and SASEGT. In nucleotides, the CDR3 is TGTGCCAGCAGTGAGACAGGGGGCGACGGCTACACCTTC. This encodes CASSETGGDGYTF.

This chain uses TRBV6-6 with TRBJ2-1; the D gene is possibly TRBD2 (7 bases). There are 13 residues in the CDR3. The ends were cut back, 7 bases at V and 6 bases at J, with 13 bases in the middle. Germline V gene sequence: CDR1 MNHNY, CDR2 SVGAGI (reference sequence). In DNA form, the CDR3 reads TGTGCCAGCATTTTGCGGGGGCGCAATGAGCAGTTCTTC. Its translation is CASILRGRNEQFF.

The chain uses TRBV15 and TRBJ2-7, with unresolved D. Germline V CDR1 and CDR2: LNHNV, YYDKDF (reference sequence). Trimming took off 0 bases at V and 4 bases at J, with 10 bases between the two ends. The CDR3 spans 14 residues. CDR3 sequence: CATSRDGKAYEQYF. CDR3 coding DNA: TGTGCCACCAGCAGAGATGGGAAAGCATACGAGCAGTACTTC.

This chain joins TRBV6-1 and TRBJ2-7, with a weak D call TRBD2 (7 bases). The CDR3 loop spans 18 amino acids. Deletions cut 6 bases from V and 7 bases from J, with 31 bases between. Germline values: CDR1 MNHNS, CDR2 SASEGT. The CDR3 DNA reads TGTGCCAGCAGGGAACGCCACAACCCGACCCGGGGGGCGGGTGAGCAGTACTTC. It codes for CASRERHNPTRGAGEQYF.

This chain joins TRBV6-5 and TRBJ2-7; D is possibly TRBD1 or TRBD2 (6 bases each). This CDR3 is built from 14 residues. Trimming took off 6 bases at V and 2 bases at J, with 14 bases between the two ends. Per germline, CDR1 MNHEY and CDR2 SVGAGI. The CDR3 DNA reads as TGTGCCAGCAGGTACAGGGAGGTGACCTACGAGCAGTACTTC. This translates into CASRYREVTYEQYF.

The CDR3 bases are TGTGCCAGCAGCGGGACTAGCAACGGCTACGAGCAGTACTTC. Translating it yields CASSGTSNGYEQYF. V and J are TRBV5-4 and TRBJ2-7; 9 nucleotides line up with TRBD2. Germline loops: CDR1 SGHNT, CDR2 YYREEE (reference sequence). The CDR3 is 14 amino acids. V was pared by 4 bases and J by 3 bases, with 5 bases of the junction left unmatched.

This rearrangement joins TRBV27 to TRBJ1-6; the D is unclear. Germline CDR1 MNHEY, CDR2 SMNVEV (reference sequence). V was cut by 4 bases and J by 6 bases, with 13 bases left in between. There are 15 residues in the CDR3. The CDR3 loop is CASSWIGSGNSPLHF. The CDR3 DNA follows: TGTGCCAGCAGTTGGATCGGGTCGGGTAATTCACCCCTCCACTTT.

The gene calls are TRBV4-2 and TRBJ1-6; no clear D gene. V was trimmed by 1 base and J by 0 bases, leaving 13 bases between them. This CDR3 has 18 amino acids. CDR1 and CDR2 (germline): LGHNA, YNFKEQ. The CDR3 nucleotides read TGTGCCAGCAGCCAAGTTGGAGGCCAAAGCTCCTATAATTCACCCCTCCACTTT. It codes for CASSQVGGQSSYNSPLHF.

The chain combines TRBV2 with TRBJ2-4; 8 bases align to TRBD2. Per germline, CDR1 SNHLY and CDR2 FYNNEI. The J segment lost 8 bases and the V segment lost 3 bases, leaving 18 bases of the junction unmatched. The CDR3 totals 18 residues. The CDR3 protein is CASSEPPGGGLPGDIQYF. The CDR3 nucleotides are TGTGCCAGCAGTGAGCCCCCGGGGGGGGGCCTCCCCGGAGACATTCAGTACTTC. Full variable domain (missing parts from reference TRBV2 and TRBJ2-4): EPEVTQTPSHQVTQMGQEVILRCVPISNHLYFYWYRQILGQKVEFLVSFYNNEISEKSEIFDDQFSVERPDGSNFTLKIRSTKLEDSAMYFCASSEPPGGGLPGDIQYFGAGTRLSVL.